The subject of this entry is one T cell receptor beta chain. Its specificity is not known. The data originate from a study of T cell repertoires in cytomegalovirus infection. Study information: HLA-B-restricted CMV epitopes that are well studied were used alongside recently identified HLA-C-restricted ones. CMV infection and matching HLA type were both indicated by public TCR beta signatures. Study-wide results and limits: Clonotype analysis showed dominance of the ex vivo response by HLA-C-restricted CMV-specific TCR beta clonotypes. Summed frequency of shared TCR beta families picked out CMV carriers who also had the relevant HLA.

V gave up 6 bases and J gave up 1 base, with 22 bases separating them. The CDR3 runs to 18 residues. The germline gives CDR1 LNHDA, CDR2 SQIVND (reference sequence). TCRdb analysed the reads with MiXCR anew, one entry per CDR3 protein. The sample carries approximately 910,000 distinct CDR3 sequences, 30% to 40% recorded once. The sample here was cultured CD8+ T cells from PBMCs, taken from culture after CMV antigen stimulation. The V gene is TRBV19, the J gene TRBJ1-5; maybe TRBD1 (5 bases). The source is a human donor in good health (CMV status not recorded). Some clones in this sample may be carry-over from other donors' samples. The CDR3 sequence: CASSPSGPREPSNQPQHF. The CDR3 nucleotides are TGTGCCAGTAGCCCGTCAGGCCCCAGGGAACCAAGCAATCAGCCCCAGCATTTT.